Sequencing of this T cell receptor beta chain was carried out in a study of cytomegalovirus exposure and HLA in healthy donors. Study details: An earlier analysis found some 100 million unique TCR beta sequences from about 179 million T cells. Study observations and caveats: A highly shared variant cluster was judged a likely technical artifact. For most TCR beta V segments, an earlier analysis put the productive rate at about 90% or about 30% of the time. Evidence from a later analysis indicated that most CMV-associated TCR beta chains looked HLA-restricted.

The V gene end was trimmed by 5 bases and the J gene end by 10 bases; junction bases not matched to a gene: 7. Germline V CDR1 and CDR2: MNHEY, SMNVEV (reference sequence). The CDR3 is 13 amino acids. Primers for the PCR totalled 60 Vbeta and 13 Jbeta. The table came from immunoSEQ multiplex PCR; TCRdb's copy has only in-frame clones and leaves some out. The sample lists a few hundred thousand clones, roughly 89% occurring once. This clone was picked up one time. The antigen remains undetermined. The clonotype originates from a young woman in good health and CMV-seronegative. What was sequenced was PBMCs. The V and J genes are TRBV27 and TRBJ2-1; TRBD2 aligns across 8 bases. CDR3 loop: CASSGTSRAEQFF. The CDR3 nucleotides are TGTGCCAGCAGTGGGACTAGTCGCGCGGAGCAGTTCTTC.